This T cell receptor (beta chain) was retrieved from a study of blood T cells in healthy people across ages. Findings of the study overall: Unsorted PBMCs prevented conclusive naive versus antigen-experienced comparison. TCR beta diversity, measured per million T cells, fell in a roughly linear way with age. Donor CMV infection status was unknown, possibly confounding age-related changes in expanded clonotypes.

Per germline, CDR1 MGHRA and CDR2 YSYEKL. This CDR3 has 14 residues. Together with a sample-barcoded 5' primer, a J-beta primer mix was included in a second PCR lasting roughly 6 to 12 cycles. TCRdb re-called the 5' RACE reads through MiXCR, storing one row per CDR3 protein. Of some 1,500,000 distinct CDR3 sequences in the sample, under 55% were seen once. About this clonotype: Its antigen is undetermined.

Each sample yielded at least 6 micrograms of PBMC total RNA. This chain uses TRBV4-1 with TRBJ2-5; tentatively, D is TRBD1 or TRBD2 (5 bases each). The end of the DNA fits TRBJ2-7 better, so the J call may be wrong. The TCR was taken from a woman under 30 in good health. Sequences were obtained from blood. CDR3 amino acids: CASSQDLVGVEQYF. The CDR3 DNA reads as TGCGCCAGCAGCCAAGATTTGGTGGGGGTCGAGCAGTACTTC.